Listed below are T cell receptor beta chains from one sample, sequenced in a study of T cells in Graves' hyperthyroidism and ophthalmopathy. TCRdb redid the calling of the multiplex PCR reads with MiXCR, one entry per CDR3 protein. The sample includes approximately 640,000 distinct CDR3 sequences, roughly 46% seen only once; the top ten take less than 8.5%. Sequenced sample: peripheral blood or thyroid tissue (not recorded which). The receptors come from an adult man with Graves' disease, either hyperthyroidism or ophthalmopathy (not recorded which). The CDR3 runs from the conserved cysteine through the conserved F or W. D genes are given only for firm matches. Rows may omit the clone size; those that give it use once, few, many or a size class.

D gene	CDR3 length	clone size	J gene	V gene	CDR3 protein	CDR3 DNA
TRBD1	15	NA	TRBJ1-2	TRBV7-6	CASSSSGQGADGYTF	TGTGCCAGCAGCTCCTCGGGGCAGGGGGCAGATGGCTACACCTTC
NA	15	NA	TRBJ1-5	TRBV10-3	CAISERGTLDQPQHF	TGTGCCATCAGTGAAAGGGGGACACTAGATCAGCCCCAGCATTTT
TRBD2	17	NA	TRBJ2-7	TRBV5-1	CASSPPASGGRGYEQYF	TGCGCCAGCAGCCCTCCGGCTAGCGGGGGGAGAGGATACGAGCAGTACTTC
NA	16	few	TRBJ2-7	TRBV20-1	CSARRGPRDHQYEQYF	TGCAGTGCTAGACGCGGCCCCCGGGACCACCAATACGAGCAGTACTTC
TRBD1	18	NA	TRBJ2-6	TRBV7-8	CASSQPWGQSSGANVLTF	TGTGCCAGCAGCCAACCGTGGGGACAGAGCTCTGGGGCCAACGTCCTGACTTTC
NA	12	NA	TRBJ1-2	TRBV25-1	CARGGKRGGYTF	TGTGCCCGCGGGGGGAAACGGGGTGGCTACACCTTC
TRBD1	17	NA	TRBJ2-2	TRBV12-5	CASSYRTGSSNTGELFF	TGTGCCAGCAGTTACCGGACAGGGAGCTCGAACACCGGGGAGCTGTTTTTT
TRBD2	16	NA	TRBJ2-7	TRBV7-2	CASSGGTSGSRYEQYF	TGTGCCAGCAGCGGCGGGACTAGCGGGAGTAGGTACGAGCAGTACTTC
TRBD1	15	NA	TRBJ1-6	TRBV10-2	CASSPNRGFNSPLHF	TGTGCCAGCAGCCCTAACAGGGGTTTTAATTCACCCCTCCACTTT
NA	15	NA	TRBJ2-5	TRBV7-2	CASSAPGQGEETQYF	TGTGCCAGCAGCGCTCCGGGCCAAGGAGAAGAGACCCAGTACTTC
NA	14	few	TRBJ1-5	TRBV19	CASSIPGGNQPQHF	TGTGCCAGTAGTATACCGGGAGGCAATCAGCCCCAGCATTTT
TRBD1	15	few	TRBJ1-3	TRBV6-1	CASIWDSFSGNTIYF	TGTGCCAGCATTTGGGACAGCTTCTCTGGAAACACCATATATTTT
TRBD1	15	NA	TRBJ1-6	TRBV6-6	CASSYTTGGNSPLHF	TGTGCCAGCAGTTACACCACAGGGGGCAATTCACCCCTCCACTTT
TRBD1	13	NA	TRBJ1-2	TRBV5-1	CASRRTGAYGYTF	TGTGCCAGCAGGAGGACAGGGGCCTATGGCTACACCTTC
NA	14	NA	TRBJ2-7	TRBV4-1	CASSQGAGTYEQYF	TGCGCCAGCAGCCAAGGTGCAGGAACCTACGAGCAGTACTTC
NA	12	NA	TRBJ2-5	TRBV20-1	CSALGGNQPQYF	TGCAGTGCCCTAGGGGGAAATCAGCCCCAGTACTTC
TRBD1	14	few	TRBJ2-7	TRBV6-5	CASKAGTGSYEQYF	TGTGCCAGTAAAGCCGGGACAGGAAGCTACGAGCAGTACTTC
TRBD1	14	few	TRBJ1-2	TRBV9	CASSARTGGAGYTF	TGTGCCAGCAGCGCAAGGACAGGGGGCGCAGGCTACACCTTC
NA	12	NA	TRBJ1-3	TRBV12-3/TRBV12-4	CASSDLGNTMYF	TGTGCCAGCAGTGATCTTGGAAACACCATGTATTTT
TRBD1	15	NA	TRBJ1-1	TRBV12-3/TRBV12-4	CASSWTGTGDTEAFF	TGTGCCAGCAGTTGGACCGGGACAGGGGACACTGAAGCTTTCTTT
TRBD2	19	NA	TRBJ2-6	TRBV19	CASSIRTSGRASGANVLTF	TGTGCCAGTAGTATACGGACTAGCGGGAGGGCCTCTGGGGCCAACGTCCTGACTTTC
NA	13	many	TRBJ1-2	TRBV7-9	CASSISTDYGYTF	TGTGCCAGCAGCATATCAACAGACTATGGCTACACCTTC
TRBD1	11	NA	TRBJ1-1	TRBV10-3	CASSKQGMAFF	TGTGCCAGCAGTAAACAGGGGATGGCTTTCTTT
NA	13	many	TRBJ1-6	TRBV29-1	CSVAFGLDSPLHF	TGCAGCGTTGCTTTTGGGTTGGATTCACCCCTCCACTTT
NA	12	once	TRBJ2-7	TRBV7-4	CASSPIRGEQYF	TGTGCCAGCAGCCCGATTCGCGGGGAGCAGTACTTC
TRBD1	18	NA	TRBJ1-5	TRBV2	CASREQGEQFNSNQPQHF	TGTGCCAGCAGAGAACAGGGGGAACAATTCAATAGCAATCAGCCCCAGCATTTT
NA	14	NA	TRBJ2-5	TRBV25-1	CASVLGRDQETQYF	TGTGCCAGCGTACTGGGCAGGGACCAAGAGACCCAGTACTTC
NA	14	few	TRBJ1-1	TRBV9	CASSPGGRGSEAFF	TGTGCCAGCAGCCCGGGTGGTCGGGGTTCTGAAGCTTTCTTT
TRBD1	16	NA	TRBJ1-2	TRBV9	CASSGGTGTFLYGYTF	TGTGCCAGCAGCGGGGGGACAGGGACATTTCTCTATGGCTACACCTTC
NA	16	NA	TRBJ2-7	TRBV10-2	CASSDGGAGASYEQYF	TGCGCCAGCAGTGACGGCGGGGCCGGGGCCTCCTACGAGCAGTACTTC
NA	14	many	TRBJ2-7	TRBV10-3	CAISGHQTAYEQYF	TGTGCCATCAGTGGACACCAAACCGCCTACGAGCAGTACTTC
NA	14	many	TRBJ1-1	TRBV2	CASSENDLNTEAFF	TGTGCCAGCAGTGAAAACGACTTGAACACTGAAGCTTTCTTT
NA	13	NA	TRBJ1-1	TRBV7-2	CASSIYRDTEAFF	TGTGCCAGCAGCATATACCGGGACACTGAAGCTTTCTTT
NA	14	NA	TRBJ1-3	TRBV10-3	CAISTTGPGNTIYF	TGTGCCATCAGTACCACAGGACCTGGAAACACCATATATTTT
NA	14	NA	TRBJ2-6	TRBV7-6	CASSFGTGLNVLTF	TGTGCCAGCAGCTTCGGGACCGGGCTTAACGTCCTGACTTTC
TRBD1	14	many	TRBJ2-7	TRBV7-9	CASSSWTGAGEQYF	TGTGCCAGCAGCTCCTGGACAGGGGCGGGCGAGCAGTACTTC
NA	13	few	TRBJ1-6	TRBV12-3/TRBV12-4	CASSFPYNSPLHF	TGTGCCAGCAGTTTCCCTTATAATTCACCCCTCCACTTT
TRBD1	13	NA	TRBJ2-5	TRBV7-8	CASRSTGGETQYF	TGTGCCAGCAGGTCGACAGGGGGCGAGACCCAGTACTTC
TRBD1	16	few	TRBJ1-1	TRBV7-9	CASSRGTGGVNTEAFF	TGTGCCAGCAGCCGCGGGACAGGGGGCGTTAACACTGAAGCTTTCTTT
TRBD1	14	NA	TRBJ2-7	TRBV19	CASSRGQGNYEQYF	TGTGCCAGTAGTCGTGGACAGGGGAACTACGAGCAGTACTTC
TRBD1	14	many	TRBJ1-6	TRBV7-9	CASSSGQLNSPLHF	TGTGCCAGCAGCTCGGGACAGCTAAATTCACCCCTCCACTTT
TRBD1	17	NA	TRBJ2-7	TRBV20-1	CSARGTTGTGKYYEQYF	TGCAGTGCTAGGGGGACAACCGGGACAGGGAAATACTACGAGCAGTACTTC
NA	11	NA	TRBJ2-7	TRBV24-1	CATSLGGGQYF	TGTGCCACCAGCCTCGGCGGAGGGCAGTACTTC